The sample holds a few counts of the clone carrying this T cell receptor (beta chain). The antigen remains unidentified. At one end the junction does not follow the germline gene, possibly because of a read error. The data belong to a study of beta chain features in type 1 diabetes. Germline CDR1 reads LNHNV; CDR2 reads YYDKDF (reference sequence). This CDR3 has 15 residues. The study, taken as a whole, reports: Shorter TCRB CDR3s, moderately but significantly so, marked every one of the four CD4+ subsets in Type 1 diabetes patients.

Sequencing targeted expressed TCRB transcripts, as all isolated RNA had been reverse transcribed. Assay used: immunoSEQ multiplex PCR; TCRdb lists only in-frame clones, some missing. The repertoire has about 340,000 clones, around an eighth of them found once; the top ten carry roughly 0.016%. The receptor's source is a woman aged 18-35 years with type 1 diabetes. This rearrangement joins TRBV15 to TRBJ2-2; 8 bases are shared with TRBD1. Input material: naive CD4+ T cells from blood. CDR3 nucleotides: TGTGCCACCAGCCGAGAGGACAGGGACACCGGGGAGCTGTTTTTT. It yields the protein CATSREDRDTGELFF.